This TCR beta chain was captured by sequencing in a study of identical twins. V gave up 7 bases and J gave up 2 bases, with 6 bases separating them. Germline loops: CDR1 DFQATT, CDR2 SNEGSKA (reference sequence). The CDR3 covers 12 residues. Each donor (without exception) was a healthy Caucasian. TCRdb redid the calling of the 5' RACE reads with MiXCR, one entry per CDR3 protein. The repertoire holds 1.5 million to 2 million distinct CDR3 sequences, roughly 35% seen once, with under 0.35% in the top ten. The V and J genes are TRBV20-1 and TRBJ2-6, with D unclear. Sequenced: cord blood. The receptor comes from a newborn girl in good health. The CDR3 region has the DNA TGCAGTGGCCGAGCTGGGGCCAACGTCCTGACTTTC. This encodes CSGRAGANVLTF.